Below, 11 T cell receptor beta chains from the same sample are listed, as sequenced in a study of healthy donors' naive CD4 and CD8 T cells. A linear amplification protocol produced the TCR libraries from around 510 ng of total RNA. One entry per CDR3 protein results from TCRdb running MiXCR on the reads. The sample comprises approximately 180,000 distinct CDR3 sequences, 65% to 75% of which are singletons, and about 2.3% rests with the top ten. The sample was naive CD4+ and CD8+ T cells sorted from blood, pooled from several donors. The receptor source for this set is a pool of human donors in good health; the sample pools cells from several healthy donors.

A few counts support this clonotype. The gene calls are TRBV29-1 and TRBJ2-7, with TRBD1 matching 7 bases. After removal of 3 bases from V and 4 bases from J, the junction contained 3 bases not matched to a gene. CDR1 is SQVTM, CDR2 ANQGSEA, per germline. This CDR3 has 12 residues. CDR3 DNA: TGCAGCGTTGAGGTACAGGGGTACGAGCAGTACTTC. Amino acids: CSVEVQGYEQYF.

A few counts support this clonotype. The chain carries TRBV27 and TRBJ1-1; the match to TRBD1 covers 8 bases. From germline, CDR1 is MNHEY and CDR2 SMNVEV (reference sequence). Trimming at V came to 1 base and at J to 1 base, leaving 2 bases not matched to a gene. The CDR3 runs 15 residues. As DNA, the CDR3 is TGTGCCAGCAGTTTATTAGGGACAGGGAACACTGAAGCTTTCTTT. It specifies CASSLLGTGNTEAFF.

This rearrangement joins TRBV19 to TRBJ1-6; possible D gene TRBD1, 6 bases. In germline, CDR1 is LNHDA, CDR2 SQIVND (reference sequence). Trimming took off 3 bases at V and 7 bases at J, with 19 bases between the two ends. This CDR3 comprises 17 residues. CDR3 sequence reads: CASSIIVRTGRNSPLHF. The CDR3 bases are TGTGCCAGTAGTATCATAGTCCGAACAGGGAGGAATTCACCCCTCCACTTT.

The rearrangement uses TRBV29-1 and TRBJ2-1; D gene unclear. This CDR3 comprises 11 residues. CDR1 and CDR2 (germline): SQVTM, ANQGSEA. The V end lost 7 bases, the J end lost 4 bases, and 8 bases lay between the germline ends. CDR3 residues: CSATVYNEQFF. In DNA form, the CDR3 reads TGCAGCGCGACCGTTTACAATGAGCAGTTCTTC.

This chain uses TRBV29-1 with TRBJ2-5, with 7 bases aligning to TRBD1. In germline, CDR1 is SQVTM, CDR2 ANQGSEA. The CDR3 extends over 12 amino acids. J gave up 1 base and V 7 bases, and 3 bases lay outside the gene matches. The CDR3 here is CSAGQIQETQYF. DNA for the CDR3: TGCAGCGCGGGACAGATCCAAGAGACCCAGTACTTC.

This clonotype has a handful of counts. One end of the junction varies from germline; a read error may be responsible. The chain employs TRBV27 and TRBJ1-1; D is unresolved. Per germline, CDR1 MNHEY and CDR2 SMNVEV (reference sequence). The CDR3 spans 13 residues. CDR3 in DNA: TGTGCCAGCAGTTTCAAACCCAACATTGAAGCTTTCTTT. It codes for CASSFKPNIEAFF.

The V call is TRBV20-1, the J call TRBJ1-2; D is possibly TRBD1 (5 bases). From germline, CDR1 is DFQATT and CDR2 SNEGSKA (reference sequence). The ends were cut back, 3 bases at V and 6 bases at J, with 17 bases in the middle. The CDR3 runs 14 residues. The CDR3 region has the DNA TGCAGTGCTAGTGGGGCAGGGAGGTCGGATGGCTACACCTTC. Protein product: CSASGAGRSDGYTF.

The chain has TRBV19 and TRBJ2-1, with no clear D. From germline, CDR1 is LNHDA and CDR2 SQIVND (reference sequence). CDR3 size: 16 residues. The V and J ends lost 3 bases and 0 bases respectively, with 12 bases between them. The CDR3 region has the DNA TGTGCCAGTAGTATCCCACAGCTAAGCTCCTACAATGAGCAGTTCTTC. Its translation: CASSIPQLSSYNEQFF.

The chain uses TRBV5-1 and TRBJ1-1, with D possibly matching TRBD1 (5 bases). CDR3 length: 13 amino acids. Per germline, CDR1 SGHRS and CDR2 YFSETQ. The V end lost 2 bases, the J end lost 6 bases, and 11 bases lay between the germline ends. For the CDR3, the DNA is TGCGCCAGCAGCTTAAACATAGGGGCTGAAGCTTTCTTT. Protein: CASSLNIGAEAFF.

This clonotype has just one count. The V call is TRBV6-5, the J call TRBJ1-2; 10 bases map to TRBD1. Trimming removed 6 bases from V and 3 bases from J; junction bases left unmatched: 13. The CDR3 runs 17 residues. Germline CDR1 reads MNHEY; CDR2 reads SVGAGI. The CDR3 DNA follows: TGTGCCAGCAGCAGAAGACAGGGGGCCGACCCTCACTATGGCTACACCTTC. It codes for CASSRRQGADPHYGYTF.

The J gene is TRBJ1-1, the V gene TRBV10-3, with 11 bases matching TRBD1. The germline V gene has CDR1 ENHRY and CDR2 SYGVKD. The CDR3 has 14 residues. V lost 6 bases, J lost 3 bases, and 3 bases stayed unmatched. DNA of the CDR3: TGTGCCATCAGGGGACAGGGGGAGGACACTGAAGCTTTCTTT. This codes for CAIRGQGEDTEAFF.